This TCR beta chain was obtained from a study of regulatory T cells in long-lasting Graves disease. Overall study results and limits: Authors noted too few samples as a limitation. Persistent disease samples used TRBV28, TRBJ1-2 and TRBJ2-5 preferentially. Peripheral blood alone, not thyroid tissue, underwent study.

This sample's time point: persistent/refractory GD, antithyroid drugs over 5 years with positive TRAb. Construction of the TCR library relied on RNA isolated from PBMCs. Xi'an, China, was home to the endocrinology department that provided patients. V shed 3 bases and J shed 6 bases, with 24 bases lying between them. CDR1 and CDR2 from the germline V gene are SGHTA and FQGTGA. This CDR3 is built from 18 residues. Construction of TCR beta libraries relied on iRepertoire HTBI primers and on Arm-PCR targeting CDR3 regions. TCRdb independently ran MiXCR on the multiplex PCR reads; one entry per CDR3 protein. The sample yields a few hundred thousand distinct CDR3 sequences, roughly a quarter seen once. In this sample, this clonotype turned up a few times. Its target is not known.

The sequencing here drew on peripheral blood mononuclear cells (PBMCs), taken when the disease was refractory, from a patient treated with antithyroid drugs. The chain uses TRBV7-3 and TRBJ1-5; weak D call: TRBD1 (5 bases). This receptor was obtained from a female donor with Graves disease. CDR3 amino acids: CASSFVVWVPQGPQPQHF. The DNA of the CDR3 is TGTGCCAGCAGCTTCGTTGTTTGGGTCCCGCAGGGACCTCAGCCCCAGCATTTT.